This is a list of T cell receptor beta chains from one sample in a study of beta chain features in type 1 diabetes. Some clones are missing from TCRdb's copy, which holds only in-frame ones; the method was immunoSEQ multiplex PCR. The data hold roughly 180,000 clones, with 6% to 9% observed a single time. Material: central memory CD4+ T cells from blood. Every receptor here comes from a man between 18 and 35 years old with type 1 diabetes. Both conserved end residues are trimmed from each CDR3. Fields, in order: V gene, J gene, CDR3 protein.

TRBV28	TRBJ1-1	ASMGVGQMNTEAF
TRBV11-2	TRBJ2-2	ASTVLAGGPGGELF
TRBV18	TRBJ2-7	ASSPRRGTYEQY
TRBV4-3	TRBJ2-7	ASSQQAGTGGYEQY
TRBV7-9	TRBJ2-7	ASRNRGSEQY
TRBV30	TRBJ2-5	AWSVRGWETQY
TRBV7-2	TRBJ2-5	ASSLGGTPVETQY
TRBV6-5	TRBJ1-2	ASSYQGQGYGYT
TRBV19	TRBJ1-5	ASSMAGAQH
TRBV7-2	TRBJ2-1	ASSSNRFGEQF
TRBV28	TRBJ1-4	ASSFIRQTNEKLF
TRBV19	TRBJ2-6	ASSSRGSGANVLT
TRBV4-1	TRBJ2-1	ASSQDTQSYYNEQF
TRBV10-3	TRBJ2-7	AISTGMDYEQY
TRBV30	TRBJ2-3	AWTLSGGAVDTQY
TRBV27	TRBJ2-5	ASRLGLAGGMETQY
TRBV5-1	TRBJ2-1	ASSWWTSGKNEQF
TRBV9	TRBJ2-7	ASSVDVGAPYEQY
TRBV7-7	TRBJ2-5	ASSLNPGAETQY
TRBV2	TRBJ2-5	ASTVAGGQETQY
TRBV11-2	TRBJ2-5	ASRIGPGQGALETQY
TRBV5-4	TRBJ1-2	ASSWTGSNYGYT
TRBV11-2	TRBJ2-3	ASSSYTRGTDTQY
TRBV30	TRBJ2-1	AWVGSGRSSVYNEQF
TRBV5-1	TRBJ2-1	ASSPTAGGLRNEQF
TRBV15	TRBJ1-5	ATSRVLARPQH
TRBV30	TRBJ1-3	AWSRETIY
TRBV7-2	TRBJ2-3	ASSERASARTDTQY
TRBV4-2	TRBJ2-3	AGPPFGGMSTDTQY
TRBV6-5	TRBJ2-7	ASSYSGQGTYEQY
TRBV7-2	TRBJ1-1	ASGVQPNTEAF
TRBV30	TRBJ1-5	AWSEGAGYNQPQH
TRBV20-1	TRBJ1-1	SARHNTEAF
TRBV28	TRBJ2-1	ASTRSGGGNNEQF
TRBV5-4	TRBJ2-5	ASSSDRVETQY
TRBV9	TRBJ2-5	ASSVSGAETQY
TRBV5-4	TRBJ2-2	ASSFDVGRVNTGELF
TRBV27	TRBJ2-7	ASSSKGLGTYEQY
TRBV28	TRBJ1-2	ASSFGGNYGYT
TRBV18	TRBJ2-5	ASSLPGQEQETQY
TRBV10-3	TRBJ2-2	AIGTSGVTGELF
TRBV15	TRBJ2-7	ATSRVTASYEQY